The entry that follows covers one TCR beta chain sequence. Its specificity is unknown. This specimen comes from a study of Ad26.COV2.S vaccination and SARS-CoV-2 variants. About the study: The trial was COV1001 and the donor's arm was Ad26.COV2.S. Doses of Ad26.COV2.S were injected into muscle once or twice, 56 days apart. General study results and limits: Once vaccination had occurred, spike-specific CD8+ and CD4+ T cell responses reportedly showed substantial breadth. Recipients of vaccine and of placebo showed similar breadth of their non-spike TCR repertoires.

The V gene lost 2 bases and the J gene lost 7 bases, with 11 bases spanning the gap. This CDR3 has 13 amino acids. Germline V gives CDR1 MNHEY, CDR2 SMNVEV (reference sequence). The method was immunoSEQ multiplex PCR; TCRdb's version includes in-frame clones alone and lacks a portion of them. The sample includes around 450,000 clones, around 90% of them seen just once. Indicated treatment: roughly 19 received Ad26.COV2.S at low or high dose, single or two shots; 5 received placebo; per-sample allocation not given. At day 63 after the first vaccine or placebo injection, samples were drawn. The material was peripheral blood, obtained in a trial of Ad26.COV2.S vaccine versus placebo. V gene TRBV27 combines with J gene TRBJ2-5; D is possibly TRBD1 (6 bases). The origin of this receptor is a person between 18 and 65 years old who received the Ad26.COV2.S COVID-19 vaccine or a placebo. CDR3 amino acids: CASSLGGELTQYF. CDR3 sequence (DNA): TGTGCCAGCAGTTTAGGGGGCGAATTGACCCAGTACTTC.